Listed below are T cell receptor beta chains from one sample, sequenced in a study of blood T cells in healthy people across ages. Using its own MiXCR run on the 5' RACE reads, TCRdb lists one record per CDR3 protein. The top ten clones hold 20% to 25% of a sample with 700,000 to 950,000 distinct CDR3 sequences, roughly 47% of them seen once. The sequenced sample was blood. The origin of the receptors is an older woman in good health. Each CDR3 is given with its conserved first and last residue. Each record gives: clone size, D gene, V gene, J gene, CDR3 DNA, CDR3 protein. D genes are given only for firm matches. Not all rows give a size; the values are once, few, many and, for expanded clones, a class.

>.|TRBD2|TRBV2|TRBJ2-1
TGTGCCAGCAGTGTTCGTGCTAGCGGGACCGACAATGAGCAGTTCTTC
CASSVRASGTDNEQFF
>few|.|TRBV7-2|TRBJ1-6
TGTGCCAGCAGCTTATCATCAGGGGACCCTAGTGCTTCACCCCTCCACTTT
CASSLSSGDPSASPLHF
>.|.|TRBV5-1|TRBJ2-1
TGCGCCAGCAGCTTTCGTGGGGAGCAGTTCTTC
CASSFRGEQFF
>.|.|TRBV10-3|TRBJ2-1
TGTGCCATCAGTGACGAAAGGGGTCATTACGGTGAGCAGTTCTTC
CAISDERGHYGEQFF
>many|TRBD1|TRBV29-1|TRBJ1-2
TGCAGCGTTGAAGATTTGGGACAGAACTATGGCTACACCTTC
CSVEDLGQNYGYTF
>.|.|TRBV4-2|TRBJ2-1
TGTGCCAGCAGCCAAGAACTCAGCAGGGGTTTCGATGAGCAGTTCTTC
CASSQELSRGFDEQFF
>many|.|TRBV28|TRBJ2-5
TGTGCCAGCAGTTTCTCGGTGAATACCCAGTACTTC
CASSFSVNTQYF
>.|.|TRBV4-2|TRBJ1-2
TGTGCCAGCAGCCAAGATGCAGGGTTAGACTATGGCTACACCTTC
CASSQDAGLDYGYTF
>few|.|TRBV6-2/TRBV6-3|TRBJ2-7
TGTGCCAGCAGTTCCCAACTAGCCTACGAGCAGTACTTC
CASSSQLAYEQYF
>.|TRBD2|TRBV7-2|TRBJ2-7
TGTGCCAGCAGCTCGCTAGCGGGAATCTCCTACGAGCAGTACTTC
CASSSLAGISYEQYF
>many|TRBD1|TRBV12-3/TRBV12-4|TRBJ2-5
TGTGCCAGCAGTTTCCCCGGGACAGGGGGACAAGAGACCCAGTACTTC
CASSFPGTGGQETQYF
>many|.|TRBV5-1|TRBJ2-1
TGTGCCAGCAGTTTAATCGGGAATGAGCAGTTCTTC
CASSLIGNEQFF
>.|.|TRBV25-1|TRBJ2-7
TGTGCCAGCACCGGCCACGGGAGAGCCGAGCAGTACTTC
CASTGHGRAEQYF
>.|.|TRBV24-1|TRBJ1-5
TGTGCCACCAGTGCTGGGGCAGGGGGCAATCAGCCCCAGCATTTT
CATSAGAGGNQPQHF
>many|.|TRBV3-1|TRBJ2-3
TGTGCCAGCAGCCACCCGTGGGATACGCAGTATTTT
CASSHPWDTQYF
>.|TRBD1|TRBV7-8|TRBJ2-7
TGTGCCAGCAGCAGCAGACCGGGACAGGGAACCTACGAGCAGTACTTC
CASSSRPGQGTYEQYF
>once|.|TRBV7-2|TRBJ2-2
TGTGCCAGCGGAGCTTGGACGGGCACCGGGGAGCTGTTTTTT
CASGAWTGTGELFF
>.|.|TRBV27|TRBJ2-1
TGTGCCAGCAGTCTCCGGGGGATGGCATACAATGAGCAGTTCTTC
CASSLRGMAYNEQFF
>.|TRBD2|TRBV5-1|TRBJ2-5
TGCGCCAGCAGCTTGTCGTCGGGGGGAGGACTTCATGAGCAGTACTTC
CASSLSSGGGLHEQYF
>.|TRBD2|TRBV7-9|TRBJ2-7
TGTGCCAGCAGCTTCCGGACTAGCGGGGGGGCGGACGAGCAGTACTTC
CASSFRTSGGADEQYF
>few|.|TRBV20-1|TRBJ2-1
TGCAGTGCCATTGTCATGGGGGGCGCCTACAATGAGCAGTTCTTC
CSAIVMGGAYNEQFF
>.|.|TRBV6-6|TRBJ2-7
TGTGCCAGCAGCTCCGGGGGACCCTACGAGCAGTACTTC
CASSSGGPYEQYF
>.|TRBD1|TRBV14|TRBJ1-6
TGTGCCAGCAGCCAATTTGGCGGGACAGGGGGTTCACCCCTCCACTTT
CASSQFGGTGGSPLHF
>.|TRBD2|TRBV6-2/TRBV6-3|TRBJ2-5
TGTGCCAGCGCCCTAGGACTAGCGGGAGCAGAGACCCAGTACTTC
CASALGLAGAETQYF
>few|TRBD1|TRBV20-1|TRBJ1-1
TGCAGTGCTAGAGTTATGGACAGGGGATTTGAAGCTTTCTTT
CSARVMDRGFEAFF
>.|TRBD1|TRBV29-1|TRBJ1-6
TGCAGCGTTCCCCGTGACAGGGAACGATCACCCCCCCACTTT
CSVPRDRERSPPHF
>.|.|TRBV3-1|TRBJ2-1
TGTGCCAGCAGCCAGTCAGGGGTGAATGAGCAGTTCTTC
CASSQSGVNEQFF
>few|.|TRBV24-1|TRBJ2-3
TGTGCCACCAGTGATTTACCCGACAGTACAGATACGCAGTATTTT
CATSDLPDSTDTQYF
>.|.|TRBV27|TRBJ1-5
TGTGCCAGCCAAAAAAGGTCCTCGAATCAGCCCCAGCATTTT
CASQKRSSNQPQHF
>many|.|TRBV12-3/TRBV12-4|TRBJ2-7
TGTGCCAGCAGGCGACAGTCCTACGAGCAGTACTTC
CASRRQSYEQYF
>.|.|TRBV4-1|TRBJ2-3
TGCGCCAGCAGCCCTTGGACCAGTTCTAGCACAGATACGCAGTATTTT
CASSPWTSSSTDTQYF
>.|.|TRBV7-2|TRBJ1-4
TGTGCCAGCAGCCCCGGGACTACAACTAATGAAAAACTGTTTTTT
CASSPGTTTNEKLFF
>once|.|TRBV7-9|TRBJ2-5
TGTGCCAGCAGTTTCCGGGGCAGGGAACACCAGGAGACCCAGTACTTC
CASSFRGREHQETQYF
>.|.|TRBV29-1|TRBJ1-4
TGCAGCGCCGGGGGGCAGGGTGGTGAAAAACTGTTTTTT
CSAGGQGGEKLFF
>.|TRBD2|TRBV7-3|TRBJ2-3
TGTGCCAGCAGCCACTCTGGTAGCGGGAGGAGCACAGATACGCAGTATTTT
CASSHSGSGRSTDTQYF